Included here is one T cell receptor beta chain sequence, with context. The method was immunoSEQ multiplex PCR; TCRdb's version includes in-frame clones alone and lacks a portion of them. The sample gives about 98,000 clones, 70% to 90% of which show up once; 3.5% to 5.5% is in the top ten. The data stem from a study of blood T cell repertoires in COVID-19. The CDR3 extends over 16 amino acids. Germline assignment: CDR1 SGHRS and CDR2 YFSETQ. Trimming removed 0 bases from V and 6 bases from J; junction bases left unmatched: 5. Sequencing used peripheral blood. The sequence was collected from a man in his 70s with acute or convalescent COVID-19. V is TRBV5-1 and J is TRBJ1-6, with 8 bases that match TRBD1. CDR3 bases: TGCGCCAGCAGCTTGGACCAGGGGGCGATTAATTCACCCCTCCACTTT. This translates into CASSLDQGAINSPLHF.